This TCR beta chain comes out of a study of blood T cell repertoires in COVID-19. Overall study: Italy, Spain and the United States were the sources of the convalescent and acute COVID-19 samples. Sample material is recorded as cDNA or gDNA derived from T cells, B-cell-depleted T cells, or PBMCs.

The authors' processing: Amplification with reference gene primers provided the estimates of nucleated cell counts. Repertoires were generated with immunoSEQ multiplex PCR, while TCRdb's copy carries only in-frame clones and drops some. D and trimming come from the DNA, and the V and J calls and clone size come from that table. The repertoire has a few hundred thousand clones, 85% of them found once; the top ten carry more than 3%. This CDR3 contains 13 residues. The germline V and J ends were trimmed by 9 bases and 2 bases, with 13 bases remaining between them. This rearrangement joins TRBV12-3 or TRBV12-4 to TRBJ1-2; weak D call: TRBD1 (5 bases). This receptor was identified in a woman aged 18-30 years with acute or convalescent COVID-19. Source material: peripheral blood. The CDR3, as DNA: TGTGCCAGGGCCCCGACAGAAAACTATGGCTACACCTTC. Encoded protein: CARAPTENYGYTF.